The 23 T cell receptor beta chains reported below all come from one sample, sequenced in a study of control samples from healthy donors and cancer patients. Some clones are missing from TCRdb's copy, which holds only in-frame ones; the method was immunoSEQ multiplex PCR. The sample holds 150,000 to 200,000 clones, around nine tenths seen once. The sample consisted of blood. The receptor set was obtained from a man aged 18 to 29 in good health.

The rearrangement links TRBV9 to TRBJ1-6, with D maybe TRBD1 (5 bases). Germline values: CDR1 SGDLS, CDR2 YYNGEE. The V end was cut by 0 bases, the J end by 6 bases, with 13 bases between. The CDR3 runs to 16 residues. CDR3 nucleotide sequence: TGTGCCAGCAGCGTAGGAAGGGGATCGGGTAATTCACCCCTCCACTTT. It encodes CASSVGRGSGNSPLHF.

The chain links TRBV19 to TRBJ2-1; D is uncertain. The CDR3 is made up of 12 amino acids. Germline CDR1 reads LNHDA; CDR2 reads SQIVND (reference sequence). The V and J ends lost 10 bases and 8 bases respectively, with 15 bases between them. CDR3 nucleotide sequence: TGTGCCACTCAGGATGGAAAATATGAGCAGTTCTTC. Translating gives CATQDGKYEQFF.

The V and J genes are TRBV28 and TRBJ2-7, with TRBD2 identical over 8 bases. CDR3 length equals 15 residues. Looked up from germline, CDR1 is MDHEN and CDR2 is SYDVKM. The V gene end was trimmed by 4 bases and the J gene end by 4 bases; junction bases not matched to a gene: 9. The chain's CDR3 is CASSSAKAGEYEQYF. CDR3 in DNA: TGTGCCAGCAGTTCTGCAAAAGCGGGGGAGTACGAGCAGTACTTC.

The rearrangement uses TRBV28 and TRBJ2-1; D remains ambiguous. V lost 2 bases and J lost 7, with 15 bases in between. Germline CDR1 and CDR2: MDHEN and SYDVKM. CDR3 length: 15 residues. The CDR3 region is CASSLMSSLGNEQFF. CDR3 in DNA: TGTGCCAGCAGTTTAATGAGTAGCCTTGGAAATGAGCAGTTCTTC. Drawing the rest from reference TRBV28 and TRBJ2-1, the complete variable domain is DVKVTQSSRYLVKRTGEKVFLECVQDMDHENMFWYRQDPGLGLRLIYFSYDVKMKEKGDIPEGYSVSREKKERFSLILESASTNQTSMYLCASSLMSSLGNEQFFGPGTRLTVL.

The chain couples TRBV6-2 or TRBV6-3 to TRBJ1-4; 8 bases map to TRBD1. The CDR3 consists of 16 residues. Germline CDR1 MNHEY, CDR2 SVGEGT. V gave up 5 bases and J gave up 8 bases; unmatched junction bases: 13. DNA for the CDR3: TGTGCCAGCAGTAACCCCGGCAGGGGGCGCGAAGAAAAACTGTTTTTT. Its translation: CASSNPGRGREEKLFF.

V usage is TRBV20-1 and J usage is TRBJ2-3; D is unclear. The V end was cut by 0 bases, the J end by 12 bases, with 10 bases between. This CDR3 contains 11 residues. Germline CDR1 DFQATT, CDR2 SNEGSKA (reference sequence). In DNA form, the CDR3 reads TGCAGTGCTAGAGAAGGTCCGCCCCAGTATTTT. This encodes CSAREGPPQYF.

V usage is TRBV11-1 and J usage is TRBJ2-3; D perhaps matches TRBD2 (6 bases). The CDR3 contains 13 residues. Germline V lookup: CDR1 SGHAT, CDR2 FQDESV (reference sequence). Trimming removed 4 bases at V and 9 bases at J, with 14 bases between. CDR3 residues: CASSSMDGGTQYF. CDR3 coding DNA: TGTGCCAGCAGCTCCATGGACGGGGGAACGCAGTATTTT.

The chain links TRBV7-2 to TRBJ1-2, with a weak D call TRBD1 (6 bases). The V end lost 3 bases, the J end lost 3 bases, and 8 bases lay between the germline ends. The CDR3 runs to 13 residues. Germline values: CDR1 SGHTA, CDR2 FQGNSA. The CDR3 DNA sequence: TGTGCCAGCAGCTTTGGACAGCACTATGGCTACACCTTC. The encoded protein is CASSFGQHYGYTF.

V usage is TRBV15 and J usage is TRBJ2-7; either TRBD1 or TRBD2 may fit D (6 bases each). Trimming cost V 5 bases and J 2 bases, with 19 bases left between them. The CDR3 runs to 16 residues. Per germline, CDR1 LNHNV and CDR2 YYDKDF (reference sequence). CDR3 nucleotides: TGTGCCACCAGCGAGGACAGTGGGGGGTTCGCCTACGAGCAGTACTTC. Protein: CATSEDSGGFAYEQYF.

This clone was observed once. The CDR3 bases are TGTGCCAGCAGCCACTTGACAGGGGGCTTTACTGAAGCTTTCTTT. Its protein product is CASSHLTGGFTEAFF. J is TRBJ1-1 and V is TRBV3-1 (or the pseudogene TRBV3-2); TRBD1 aligns across 10 bases. From germline, CDR1 is LGHDT and CDR2 YNNKEL (reference sequence). The CDR3 covers 15 residues. V lost 3 bases, J lost 5 bases, and 6 bases stayed unmatched.

The rearrangement links TRBV5-6 to TRBJ2-7; D is unclear. The CDR3 consists of 13 residues. V was shortened by 0 bases and J by 3 bases, with 7 bases between the two germline ends. Germline V gene sequence: CDR1 SGHDT, CDR2 YYEEEE. The CDR3 region has the DNA TGTGCCAGCAGCTTGGGCAGTCACTACGAGCAGTACTTC. Translated, it gives CASSLGSHYEQYF. The whole variable domain, remainder taken from reference TRBV5-6 and TRBJ2-7, is DAGVTQSPTHLIKTRGQQVTLRCSPKSGHDTVSWYQQALGQGPQFIFQYYEEEERQRGNFPDRFSGHQFPNYSSELNVNALLLGDSALYLCASSLGSHYEQYFGPGTRLTVT.

The chain couples TRBV7-2 to TRBJ2-3; TRBD1 is a possible D gene (7 bases). The CDR3 consists of 15 residues. Trimming removed 1 base from V and 7 bases from J, with 15 bases in between. Looked up from germline, CDR1 is SGHTA and CDR2 is FQGNSA. Here the CDR3 DNA reads TGTGCCAGCAGCTTAGATCAGGGGGGCATGTATACGCAGTATTTT. This codes for CASSLDQGGMYTQYF. Variable domain in full (rest from reference TRBV7-2 and TRBJ2-3): GAGVSQSPSNKVTEKGKDVELRCDPISGHTALYWYRQSLGQGLEFLIYFQGNSAPDKSGLPSDRFSAERTGGSVSTLTIQRTQQEDSAVYLCASSLDQGGMYTQYFGPGTRLTVL.

The V call is TRBV4-3, the J call TRBJ1-2, with D tentatively TRBD1 (6 bases). Between the trimmed V and J ends, which lost 1 base and 4 bases, there was a span of 16 bases. Germline V gene data show CDR1 as LGHNA and CDR2 as YSLEER. The CDR3 runs 16 residues. The CDR3 loop reads CASSQGVGGVAYGYTF. The CDR3, as DNA: TGCGCCAGCAGCCAAGGAGTAGGGGGGGTGGCCTATGGCTACACCTTC.

The rearrangement uses TRBV27 and TRBJ1-5; D gene uncertain. The germline V gene encodes CDR1 MNHEY and CDR2 SMNVEV (reference sequence). The CDR3 extends over 19 amino acids. The germline V and J ends were trimmed by 7 bases and 1 base, with 26 bases remaining between them. The CDR3: CASTPGPGPPQISNQPQHF. CDR3 DNA sequence: TGTGCCAGCACCCCCGGCCCGGGCCCTCCGCAAATAAGCAATCAGCCCCAGCATTTT.

The chain combines TRBV4-2 with TRBJ2-3; D is tentatively TRBD1 or TRBD2 (5 bases each). The germline V gene encodes CDR1 LGHNA and CDR2 YNFKEQ. Trimming removed 3 bases from V and 3 bases from J, with 13 bases in between. The CDR3 is made up of 15 amino acids. The CDR3: CASSHGASMTDTQYF. CDR3 DNA sequence: TGTGCCAGCAGCCACGGGGCTTCGATGACAGATACGCAGTATTTT.

The rearrangement links TRBV19 to TRBJ2-3; D may be TRBD1 or TRBD2 (5 bases each). The CDR3 runs to 14 residues. In germline, CDR1 is LNHDA, CDR2 SQIVND (reference sequence). Trimming removed 5 bases at V and 0 bases at J, with 9 bases between. The CDR3 DNA sequence: TGTGCCAGTAGTCTAGGGGACAGCACAGATACGCAGTATTTT. The encoded protein is CASSLGDSTDTQYF. The whole variable domain, remainder taken from reference TRBV19 and TRBJ2-3, is DGGITQSPKYLFRKEGQNVTLSCEQNLNHDAMYWYRQDPGQGLRLIYYSQIVNDFQKGDIAEGYSVSREKKESFPLTVTSAQKNPTAFYLCASSLGDSTDTQYFGPGTRLTVL.

This clone was detected once. This chain connects TRBV29-1 to TRBJ2-1; D call uncertain. CDR1 and CDR2 from the germline V gene are SQVTM and ANQGSEA. Trimming removed 3 bases from V and 7 bases from J, with 7 bases in between. The CDR3 sequence is 11 residues long. The CDR3 region has the DNA TGCAGCGTTGACCCTCTAAATGAGCAGTTCTTC. Protein product: CSVDPLNEQFF.

This clone has only a few counts. Here the CDR3 DNA reads TGTGCCAGCAGTGAGCGGGGGGGCCCAGATACGCAGTATTTT. Translating it yields CASSERGGPDTQYF. The chain uses TRBV6-4 and TRBJ2-3; 9 positions agree with TRBD2. V lost 3 bases and J lost 4; bases outside the gene matches: 2. Germline V lookup: CDR1 MRHNA, CDR2 SNTAGT. The CDR3 length is 14 residues.

This clone was recorded only once. V and J are TRBV28 and TRBJ1-5; D remains unclear. V lost 5 bases and J 0 bases, leaving 14 bases between the germline ends. CDR1 and CDR2 (germline): MDHEN, SYDVKM. This CDR3 comprises 16 residues. CDR3 in DNA: TGTGCCAGCAGTCGACGTAGGACCTATAGCAATCAGCCCCAGCATTTT. It encodes CASSRRRTYSNQPQHF.

This chain connects TRBV25-1 to TRBJ1-5; 8 bases agree with TRBD1. The CDR3 runs 14 residues. Germline CDR1 is MGHDK and CDR2 is SYGVNS. With V trimmed by 5 bases and J by 4 bases, 4 bases remained unmatched. Here the CDR3 DNA reads TGTGCCAGCAGTCGCGACAGGGGTAATCAGCCCCAGCATTTT. It codes for CASSRDRGNQPQHF. The whole variable domain, filled in from reference TRBV25-1 and TRBJ1-5, reads EADIYQTPRYLVIGTGKKITLECSQTMGHDKMYWYQQDPGMELHLIHYSYGVNSTEKGDLSSESTVSRIRTEHFPLTLESARPSHTSQYLCASSRDRGNQPQHFGDGTRLSIL.

The chain combines TRBV15 with TRBJ2-3; either TRBD1 or TRBD2 may supply D (5 bases each). Germline CDR1 and CDR2: LNHNV and YYDKDF (reference sequence). The CDR3 is made up of 14 amino acids. V dropped 5 bases and J dropped 4 bases, with 13 bases sitting between them. As DNA, the CDR3 is TGTGCCACCAGCGGACACCGAGGGGCAGATACGCAGTATTTT. Translation: CATSGHRGADTQYF.

This clone has a single count. This chain connects TRBV7-6 to TRBJ2-4; D is unresolved. CDR1 SGHVS and CDR2 FNYEAQ come from the germline V gene. Trimming took off 4 bases at V and 0 bases at J, with 19 bases between the two ends. The CDR3 has 18 amino acids. The CDR3, as DNA: TGTGCCAGCAGCTCCAAGACCTACCAGAAGGTAGCCAAAAACATTCAGTACTTC. Amino acid sequence: CASSSKTYQKVAKNIQYF.

The gene calls are TRBV4-3 and TRBJ2-2; tentative D call: TRBD2 (7 bases). The V gene lost 3 bases and the J gene lost 3 bases, with 17 bases spanning the gap. Germline CDR1 and CDR2: LGHNA and YSLEER. The CDR3 has 17 residues. The CDR3, as DNA: TGCGCCAGCAGCCATACGTGGGGGGGGCGCTACACCGGGGAGCTGTTTTTT. Translating it yields CASSHTWGGRYTGELFF.